This TCR beta chain was documented in a study of resident and recirculating memory T cells in vitiligo. No vitiligo treatment was given during the prior three months. The data were produced by immunoSEQ multiplex PCR, yet TCRdb's version contains in-frame clones alone and is incomplete. The sample consists of 40,000 to 45,000 clones, around 90% of them appearing once. V trimming: 1 base; J trimming: 4 bases; junction bases outside the gene matches: 6. Germline values: CDR1 SGHNT, CDR2 YYREEE (reference sequence). CDR3 length: 15 residues. This clone appeared once. Its antigen remains unidentified. Whole-study results and caveats: No single dominant TCR clone appeared; lesion clonality varied.

The sequencing sample was made of blood. The sequence derives from a male donor with vitiligo. This chain uses TRBV5-4 with TRBJ1-2, with 8 bases fitting TRBD1. The CDR3 DNA sequence: TGTGCCAGCAGCTTGAGGACAGGGCCCCTCTATGGCTACACCTTC. Protein product: CASSLRTGPLYGYTF.